A single sample gave rise to the 2 T cell receptor beta chains below, sequenced in a study of T cells after yellow fever vaccination. A single record per CDR3 protein comes from TCRdb applying MiXCR to the 5' RACE reads. This table holds about 500,000 distinct CDR3 sequences, approximately 16% found once. Sequences were derived from PBMCs, sampled 4 to 6 days after the first yellow fever vaccination. The origin of the receptors is a man in his late teens or twenties who received the YFV17D yellow fever vaccine.

Only a few counts were recorded for this clonotype. The rearrangement uses TRBV9 and TRBJ2-2; D remains ambiguous. Trimming took off 7 bases at V and 2 bases at J, with 15 bases between the two ends. Germline V gene data show CDR1 as SGDLS and CDR2 as YYNGEE. The CDR3 loop spans 15 amino acids. The CDR3 is CASAPGPLNTGELFF. CDR3 coding DNA: TGTGCCAGCGCCCCCGGGCCGCTCAACACCGGGGAGCTGTTTTTT.

The chain employs TRBV7-9 and TRBJ1-1, with D possibly TRBD1 on 6 matching bases. Germline V gene sequence: CDR1 SEHNR, CDR2 FQNEAQ (reference sequence). The CDR3 covers 14 residues. V lost 1 base and J lost 6, with 12 bases in between. This CDR3 is CASSLESGTPEAFF. In nucleotides, the CDR3 is TGTGCCAGCAGCTTAGAATCCGGGACACCTGAAGCTTTCTTT.